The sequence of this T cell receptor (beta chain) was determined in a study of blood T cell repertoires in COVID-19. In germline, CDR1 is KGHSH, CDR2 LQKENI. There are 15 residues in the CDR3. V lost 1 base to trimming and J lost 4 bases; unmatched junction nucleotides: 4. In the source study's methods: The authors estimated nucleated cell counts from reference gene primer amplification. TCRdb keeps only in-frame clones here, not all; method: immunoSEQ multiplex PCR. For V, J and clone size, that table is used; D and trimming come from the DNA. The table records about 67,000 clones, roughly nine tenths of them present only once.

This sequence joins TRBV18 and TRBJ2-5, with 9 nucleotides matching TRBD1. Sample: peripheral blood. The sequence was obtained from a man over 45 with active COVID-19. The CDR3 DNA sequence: TGTGCCAGCTCACCACGGACAGGGGCCCTAGAGACCCAGTACTTC. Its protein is CASSPRTGALETQYF.